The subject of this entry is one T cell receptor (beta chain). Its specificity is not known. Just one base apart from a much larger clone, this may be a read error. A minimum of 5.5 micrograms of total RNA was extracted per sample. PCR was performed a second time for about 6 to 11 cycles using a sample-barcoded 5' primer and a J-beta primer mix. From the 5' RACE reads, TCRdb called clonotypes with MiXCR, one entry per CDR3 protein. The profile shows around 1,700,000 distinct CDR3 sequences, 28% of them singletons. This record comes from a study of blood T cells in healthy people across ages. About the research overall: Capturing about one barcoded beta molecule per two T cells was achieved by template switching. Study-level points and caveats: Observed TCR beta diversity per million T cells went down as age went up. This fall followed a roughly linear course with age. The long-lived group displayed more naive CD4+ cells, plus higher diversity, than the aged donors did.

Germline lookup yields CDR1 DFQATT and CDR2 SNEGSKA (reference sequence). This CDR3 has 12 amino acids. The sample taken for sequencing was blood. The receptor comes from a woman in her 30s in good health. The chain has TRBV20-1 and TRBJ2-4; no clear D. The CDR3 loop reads CSATDAPNIQDF. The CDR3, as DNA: TGCAGTGCTACGGACGCCCCAAACATTCAGGACTTC.